Reported below is one TCR beta chain. The data were obtained in a study of lymphopenia after photon versus proton radiotherapy. Measured with immunoSEQ multiplex PCR; TCRdb has only the in-frame clones, and not every one. Of 70,000 or so clones listed, roughly 92% are singletons. This clonotype was sampled from a woman aged 40 to 50 with cholangiocarcinoma. This material consisted of peripheral blood, taken from a patient treated with photon-based radiotherapy.

The CDR3 loop is CASSELEEAFF. CDR3 nucleotides: TGTGCCAGCAGTGAATTGGAGGAAGCTTTCTTT. The chain uses TRBV25-1 and TRBJ1-1, with D hard to call. The V and J ends lost 1 base and 8 bases respectively, with 5 bases between them. This CDR3 is built from 11 residues. Germline loops: CDR1 MGHDK, CDR2 SYGVNS.